This T cell receptor (beta chain) was captured in a study of blood T cell repertoires in COVID-19. Germline loops: CDR1 MNHNY, CDR2 SVGAGI (reference sequence). The CDR3 has 16 residues. The J segment lost 0 bases and the V segment lost 2 bases, leaving 5 bases of the junction unmatched. Sequenced by immunoSEQ multiplex PCR; TCRdb stores in-frame clones only, minus some. The repertoire consists of about 42,000 clones, with approximately 90% occurring once and the leading ten covering more than 5.5%. The chain recombines TRBV6-6 with TRBJ2-7; 9 nucleotides match TRBD1. Sequenced input: peripheral blood. This TCR was recovered from a human donor in a cohort sampled during active COVID-19. CDR3 protein: CASSYPGTGSSYEQYF. Written as DNA, the CDR3 is TGTGCCAGCAGTTACCCCGGGACAGGGAGCTCCTACGAGCAGTACTTC.